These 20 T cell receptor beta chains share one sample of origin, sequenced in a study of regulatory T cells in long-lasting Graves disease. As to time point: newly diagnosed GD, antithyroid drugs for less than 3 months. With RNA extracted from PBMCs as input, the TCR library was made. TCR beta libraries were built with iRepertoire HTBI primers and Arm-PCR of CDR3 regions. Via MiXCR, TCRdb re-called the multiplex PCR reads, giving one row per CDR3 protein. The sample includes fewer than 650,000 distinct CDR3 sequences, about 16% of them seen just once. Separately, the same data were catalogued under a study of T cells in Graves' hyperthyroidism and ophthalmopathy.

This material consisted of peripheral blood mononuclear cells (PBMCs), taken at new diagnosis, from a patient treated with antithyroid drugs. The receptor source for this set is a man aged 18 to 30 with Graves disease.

The CDR3 DNA sequence: TGCAGTGCTAGTAAAGGACTCGGAGTCTACAATGAGCAGTTCTTC. Translating gives CSASKGLGVYNEQFF. This chain joins TRBV20-1 and TRBJ2-1, with D possibly matching TRBD2 (5 bases). The CDR3 loop spans 15 amino acids. CDR1 and CDR2 (germline): DFQATT, SNEGSKA (reference sequence). V was cut by 3 bases and J by 3 bases, with 15 bases left in between.

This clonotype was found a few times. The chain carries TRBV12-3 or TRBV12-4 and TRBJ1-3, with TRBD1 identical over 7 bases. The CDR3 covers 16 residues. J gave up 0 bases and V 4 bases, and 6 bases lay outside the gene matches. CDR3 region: CASSSRQGFSGNTIYF. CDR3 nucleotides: TGTGCCAGCAGTTCAAGACAGGGCTTCTCTGGAAACACCATATATTTT.

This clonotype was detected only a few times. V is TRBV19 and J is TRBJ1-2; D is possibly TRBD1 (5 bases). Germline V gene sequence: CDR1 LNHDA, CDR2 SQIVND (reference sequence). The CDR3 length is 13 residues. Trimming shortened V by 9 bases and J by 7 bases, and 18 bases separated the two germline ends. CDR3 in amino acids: CASRGLGETGYTF. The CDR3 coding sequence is TGTGCCAGCCGGGGACTGGGAGAGACTGGCTACACCTTC. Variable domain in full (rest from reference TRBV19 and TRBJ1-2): DGGITQSPKYLFRKEGQNVTLSCEQNLNHDAMYWYRQDPGQGLRLIYYSQIVNDFQKGDIAEGYSVSREKKESFPLTVTSAQKNPTAFYLCASRGLGETGYTFGSGTRLTVV.

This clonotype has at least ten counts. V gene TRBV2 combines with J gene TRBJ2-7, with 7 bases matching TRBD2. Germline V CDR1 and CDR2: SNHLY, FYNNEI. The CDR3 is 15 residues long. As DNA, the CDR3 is TGTGCAACAGAGGAGCCGGGCGGGAGCTCCTACGAGCAGTACTTC. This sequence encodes CATEEPGGSSYEQYF.

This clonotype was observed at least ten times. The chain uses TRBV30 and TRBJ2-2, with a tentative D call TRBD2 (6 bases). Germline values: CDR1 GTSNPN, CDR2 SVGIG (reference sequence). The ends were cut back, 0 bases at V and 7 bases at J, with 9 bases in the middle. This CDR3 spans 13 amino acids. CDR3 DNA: TGTGCCTGGAGTGTGCGGAGGGTCGGGGAGCTGTTTTTT. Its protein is CAWSVRRVGELFF.

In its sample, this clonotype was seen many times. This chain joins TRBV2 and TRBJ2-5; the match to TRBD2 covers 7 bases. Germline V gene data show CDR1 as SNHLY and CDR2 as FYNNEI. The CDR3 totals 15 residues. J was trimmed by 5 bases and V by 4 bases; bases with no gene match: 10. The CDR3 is CASSGDGLVAETQYF. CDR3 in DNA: TGTGCCAGCAGTGGGGACGGACTAGTAGCGGAGACCCAGTACTTC.

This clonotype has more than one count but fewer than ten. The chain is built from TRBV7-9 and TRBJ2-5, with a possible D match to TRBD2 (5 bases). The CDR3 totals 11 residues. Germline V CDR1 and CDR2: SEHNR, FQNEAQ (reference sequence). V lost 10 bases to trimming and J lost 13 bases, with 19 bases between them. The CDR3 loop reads CATLPTGELYF. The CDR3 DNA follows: TGTGCCACCCTACCTACCGGGGAGTTGTACTTC.

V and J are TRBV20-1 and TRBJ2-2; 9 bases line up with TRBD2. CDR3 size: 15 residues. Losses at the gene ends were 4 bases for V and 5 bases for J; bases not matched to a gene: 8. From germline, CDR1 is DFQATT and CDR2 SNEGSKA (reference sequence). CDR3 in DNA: TGCAGTGCTAAAAGTTCTGCGGGAGGGACCGGGGAGCTGTTTTTT. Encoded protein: CSAKSSAGGTGELFF.

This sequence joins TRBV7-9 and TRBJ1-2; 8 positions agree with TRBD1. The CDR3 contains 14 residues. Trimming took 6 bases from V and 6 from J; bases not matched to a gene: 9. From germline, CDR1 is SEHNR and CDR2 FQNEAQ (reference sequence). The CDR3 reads CASRRGQGGHGYTF. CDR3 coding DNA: TGTGCCAGCAGGCGTGGACAGGGAGGCCATGGCTACACCTTC.

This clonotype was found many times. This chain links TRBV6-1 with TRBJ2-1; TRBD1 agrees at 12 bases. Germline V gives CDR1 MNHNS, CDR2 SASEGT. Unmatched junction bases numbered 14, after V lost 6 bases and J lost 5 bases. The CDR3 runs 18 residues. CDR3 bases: TGTGCCAGCAGCTGGGACAGGGGGCTAGCGGGAATAGACAATGAGCAGTTCTTC. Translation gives CASSWDRGLAGIDNEQFF.

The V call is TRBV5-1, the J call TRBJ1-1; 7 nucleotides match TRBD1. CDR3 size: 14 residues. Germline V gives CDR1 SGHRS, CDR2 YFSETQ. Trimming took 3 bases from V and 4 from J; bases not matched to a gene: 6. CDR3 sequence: CASSSGTAGTEAFF. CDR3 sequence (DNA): TGCGCCAGCAGCTCCGGGACAGCGGGCACTGAAGCTTTCTTT.

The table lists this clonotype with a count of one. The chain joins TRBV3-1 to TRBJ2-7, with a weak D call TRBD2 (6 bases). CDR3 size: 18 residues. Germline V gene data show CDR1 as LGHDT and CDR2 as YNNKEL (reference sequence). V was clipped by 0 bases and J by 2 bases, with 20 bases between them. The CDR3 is CASSQDYFGGSGTYEQYF. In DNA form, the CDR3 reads TGTGCCAGCAGCCAAGATTACTTTGGGGGTAGCGGCACCTACGAGCAGTACTTC.

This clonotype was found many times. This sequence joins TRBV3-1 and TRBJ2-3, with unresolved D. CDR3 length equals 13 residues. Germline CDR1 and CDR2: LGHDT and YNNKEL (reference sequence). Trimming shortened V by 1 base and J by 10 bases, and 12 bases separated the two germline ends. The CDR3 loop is CASSQVRAGAQYF. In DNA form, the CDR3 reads TGTGCCAGCAGCCAAGTAAGGGCCGGAGCGCAGTATTTT.

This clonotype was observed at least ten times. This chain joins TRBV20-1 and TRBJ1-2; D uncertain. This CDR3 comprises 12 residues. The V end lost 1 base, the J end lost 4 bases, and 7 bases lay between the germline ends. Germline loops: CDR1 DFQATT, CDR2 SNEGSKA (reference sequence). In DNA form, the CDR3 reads TGCAGTGCTAGAGTCGGCGGCTATGGCTACACCTTC. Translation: CSARVGGYGYTF.

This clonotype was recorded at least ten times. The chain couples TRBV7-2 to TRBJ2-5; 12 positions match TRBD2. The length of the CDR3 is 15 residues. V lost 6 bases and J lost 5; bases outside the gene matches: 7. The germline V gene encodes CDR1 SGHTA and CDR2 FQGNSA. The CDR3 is CASRFRLAGVETQYF. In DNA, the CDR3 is TGTGCCAGCAGATTTCGACTAGCGGGAGTGGAGACCCAGTACTTC.

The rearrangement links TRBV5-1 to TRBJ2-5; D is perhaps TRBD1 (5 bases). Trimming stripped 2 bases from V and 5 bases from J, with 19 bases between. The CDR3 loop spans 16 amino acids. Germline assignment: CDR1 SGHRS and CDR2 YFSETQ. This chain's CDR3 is CASSFSGQEPRETQYF. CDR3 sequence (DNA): TGCGCCAGCAGCTTCTCAGGGCAGGAGCCCCGGGAGACCCAGTACTTC.

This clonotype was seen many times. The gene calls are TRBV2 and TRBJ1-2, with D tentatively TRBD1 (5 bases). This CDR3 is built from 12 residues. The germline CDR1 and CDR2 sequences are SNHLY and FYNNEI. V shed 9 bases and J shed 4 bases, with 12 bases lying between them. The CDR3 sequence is CASWGPRYGYTF. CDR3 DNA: TGTGCCAGTTGGGGACCCCGCTATGGCTACACCTTC.

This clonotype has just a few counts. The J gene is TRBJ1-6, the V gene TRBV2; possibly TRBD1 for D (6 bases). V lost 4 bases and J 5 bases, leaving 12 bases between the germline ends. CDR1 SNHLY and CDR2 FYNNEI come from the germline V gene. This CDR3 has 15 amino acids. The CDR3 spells CASSAQGRNNSPLHF. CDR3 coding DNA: TGTGCCAGCAGTGCACAGGGACGGAATAATTCACCCCTCCACTTT.

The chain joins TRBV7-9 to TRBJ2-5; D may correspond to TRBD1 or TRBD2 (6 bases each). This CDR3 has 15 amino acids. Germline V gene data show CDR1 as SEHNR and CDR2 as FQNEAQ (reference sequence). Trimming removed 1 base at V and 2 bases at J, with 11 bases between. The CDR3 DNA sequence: TGTGCCAGCAGCTTAGAACGGGGGCCGCAAGAGACCCAGTACTTC. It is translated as CASSLERGPQETQYF. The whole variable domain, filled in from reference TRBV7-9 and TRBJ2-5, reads DTGVSQNPRHKITKRGQNVTFRCDPISEHNRLYWYRQTLGQGPEFLTYFQNEAQLEKSRLLSDRFSAERPKGSFSTLEIQRTEQGDSAMYLCASSLERGPQETQYFGPGTRLLVL.

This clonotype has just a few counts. The CDR3 protein is CASSPYYSSGANVLTF. The CDR3 DNA sequence: TGTGCCAGCAGCCCCTATTACAGCTCTGGGGCCAACGTCCTGACTTTC. This chain joins TRBV2 and TRBJ2-6; no clear D gene. The germline gives CDR1 SNHLY, CDR2 FYNNEI. This CDR3 region has 16 residues. V was shortened by 6 bases and J by 0 bases, with 12 bases between the two germline ends.